This T cell receptor beta chain was retrieved from a study of beta chain features in type 1 diabetes. Study-level points and caveats: TCRB CDR3s from Type 1 diabetes patients were moderately but significantly shorter in all four CD4+ subsets.

Germline V CDR1 and CDR2: SQVTM, ANQGSEA. Trimming at V came to 5 bases and at J to 7 bases, leaving 23 bases not matched to a gene. The CDR3 loop spans 19 amino acids. Expressed TCRB transcripts were sequenced because the isolated RNA had all been reverse transcribed beforehand. Produced via immunoSEQ multiplex PCR; TCRdb's table is partial and in-frame only. This sample has fewer than 350,000 clones; approximately 16% occur once, and the top ten carry 0.015%. This clone was counted a few times. Its antigen is currently unknown. The specimen sequenced was naive CD4+ T cells from blood. The chain employs TRBV29-1 and TRBJ1-4; 9 bases are shared with TRBD1. The sequence derives from a man between 18 and 29 years old with type 1 diabetes. The CDR3 coding sequence is TGCAGCGTTTTACCCCAAACCACGGGACAGGGTCCCACGGTTGAAAAACTGTTTTTT. Protein: CSVLPQTTGQGPTVEKLFF.